This T cell receptor beta chain was obtained from a study of cytomegalovirus exposure and HLA in healthy donors. General study findings and limits: In a later analysis, a missense DCLRE1C variant was linked to TCR beta V- and J-gene trimming. Across HLA loci, a later analysis found differing TCR association rates, with DRB1 most and HLA-C fewest. Common viral pathogens seemed to be connected with several of the most significant clusters, according to a later analysis.

The germline gives CDR1 KGHSH, CDR2 LQKENI. The CDR3 contains 18 residues. V trimming: 6 bases; J trimming: 2 bases; junction bases outside the gene matches: 11. This clone has only one observation. Its antigen is unknown. The study ran its PCR with 60 Vbeta and 13 Jbeta primers. The repertoire was sequenced with immunoSEQ multiplex PCR; TCRdb's copy has only in-frame clones and lacks some. The repertoire has over 85,000 clones, roughly 8.2% of them found once; the top ten carry approximately 2.5%. This sequence was found in a man between 45 and 60 years old in good health and CMV-seronegative. The sequenced sample was PBMCs. The chain is built from TRBV18 and TRBJ2-3; 13 bases are shared with TRBD2. The CDR3 region is CASSLGTSGISITDTQYF. The CDR3 DNA reads as TGTGCCAGCTCCCTCGGGACTAGCGGGATCTCAATCACAGATACGCAGTATTTT.